The 25 T cell receptor beta chains listed next were all sequenced from one sample in a study of CD8+ T cells in alopecia areata. Documented treatment: oral pan-JAK inhibitor, 5-10 mg twice daily. RNA was isolated and reverse transcribed to cDNA, the sequencing template. Clones were sequenced by immunoSEQ multiplex PCR, and TCRdb holds only the in-frame ones, with some missing. The profile covers 110,000 or so clones, with roughly 50% appearing a single time and 3% to 4% taken by the ten largest. The source was CD4+ T cells sorted from blood, collected at week 24, from a patient treated with tofacitinib. These receptor sequences come from a human donor with alopecia areata.

The chain employs TRBV7-3 and TRBJ2-1, with D perhaps assigned TRBD1 or TRBD2 (5 bases each). The CDR3 has 14 amino acids. The V gene lost 5 bases and the J gene lost 9 bases, with 17 bases spanning the gap. CDR1 and CDR2 (germline): SGHTA, FQGTGA. CDR3 DNA sequence: TGTGCCAGCAGCATGCCGGGACCCGGGGCTGAGCAGTTCTTC. The encoded protein is CASSMPGPGAEQFF.

This clone was picked up one time. The chain uses TRBV29-1 and TRBJ2-2, with TRBD2 identical over 9 bases. In germline, CDR1 is SQVTM, CDR2 ANQGSEA. The CDR3 consists of 13 residues. V trimming: 4 bases; J trimming: 7 bases; junction bases outside the gene matches: 4. The CDR3 DNA is TGCAGCGTTGGCGGGGGGGCCGGCGGGGAGCTGTTTTTT. This encodes CSVGGGAGGELFF.

The sample holds a few counts of this clone. This chain connects TRBV28 to TRBJ2-7; no firm D call. This CDR3 is built from 15 residues. The germline V gene has CDR1 MDHEN and CDR2 SYDVKM. V was clipped by 5 bases and J by 1 base, with 15 bases between them. This CDR3 is CASSPPEPPSYEQYF. In nucleotides, the CDR3 is TGTGCCAGCAGTCCTCCGGAGCCGCCATCCTACGAGCAGTACTTC.

The chain has TRBV7-8 and TRBJ2-7, with D perhaps matching TRBD1 (6 bases). The CDR3 spans 14 residues. Trimming took 1 base from V and 2 from J, leaving 9 bases between them. The germline V gene encodes CDR1 SGHVS and CDR2 FQNEAQ. In nucleotides, the CDR3 is TGTGCCAGCAGCTTAGGCAGGGGCCCCTACGAGCAGTACTTC. This encodes CASSLGRGPYEQYF.

J is TRBJ2-7 and V is TRBV10-3, with D possibly matching TRBD1 (6 bases). The CDR3 totals 14 residues. Trimming took 3 bases from V and 4 from J, leaving 13 bases between them. Germline V lookup: CDR1 ENHRY, CDR2 SYGVKD. The CDR3 bases are TGTGCCATCAGTGACACCAAACAGGGATACGAGCAGTACTTC. It encodes CAISDTKQGYEQYF.

This rearrangement joins TRBV5-4 to TRBJ2-7, with 9 bases lining up with TRBD1. V trimming: 2 bases; J trimming: 3 bases; junction bases outside the gene matches: 3. The germline gives CDR1 SGHNT, CDR2 YYREEE (reference sequence). This CDR3 comprises 14 residues. CDR3 DNA sequence: TGTGCCAGCAGCTTCGGGGACAGGGTCTACGAGCAGTACTTC. Encoded protein: CASSFGDRVYEQYF.

This chain uses TRBV29-1 with TRBJ1-2, with no clear D. Germline loops: CDR1 SQVTM, CDR2 ANQGSEA. The CDR3 is 13 residues long. Trimming removed 6 bases from V and 5 bases from J, with 16 bases in between. The CDR3 region has the DNA TGCAGCGTAGACCCGCAAGTACGTTATGGCTACACCTTC. This codes for CSVDPQVRYGYTF.

The chain employs TRBV6-6 and TRBJ2-5; D possibly corresponds to TRBD1 (6 bases). Germline lookup yields CDR1 MNHNY and CDR2 SVGAGI (reference sequence). V was trimmed by 6 bases and J by 2 bases, leaving 13 bases between them. CDR3 length: 14 residues. DNA of the CDR3: TGTGCCAGCAGCCACCCGGGACAACAAGAGACCCAGTACTTC. The encoded protein is CASSHPGQQETQYF.

This clone was counted a few times. The V and J genes are TRBV4-3 and TRBJ2-7, with TRBD1 matching 8 bases. Trimming at V came to 0 bases and at J to 5 bases, leaving 6 bases not matched to a gene. The CDR3 is 15 amino acids. The germline V gene encodes CDR1 LGHNA and CDR2 YSLEER. CDR3 sequence (DNA): TGCGCCAGCAGCCAAGATCGGACAGGGAGTGACGAGCAGTACTTC. Translated, it gives CASSQDRTGSDEQYF.

V gene TRBV29-1 combines with J gene TRBJ2-5; D call uncertain. The CDR3 is 13 residues long. The V and J ends lost 4 bases and 5 bases respectively, with 14 bases between them. The germline V gene has CDR1 SQVTM and CDR2 ANQGSEA. CDR3 residues: CSVVGSSGETQYF. DNA for the CDR3: TGCAGCGTTGTAGGGTCCTCGGGCGAGACCCAGTACTTC.

V is TRBV18 and J is TRBJ2-1; D remains ambiguous. Germline CDR1 and CDR2: KGHSH and LQKENI. V lost 4 bases, J lost 9 bases, and 13 bases lay in between. This CDR3 has 13 amino acids. The CDR3 sequence: CASSRGLDAEQFF. CDR3 coding DNA: TGTGCCAGCTCACGCGGCCTGGATGCTGAGCAGTTCTTC.

This clone showed up just a few times. The rearrangement joins TRBV7-8 to TRBJ2-2, with TRBD2 matching over 7 bases. The CDR3 is made up of 15 amino acids. V dropped 8 bases and J dropped 3; count of bases not matched to a gene: 9. Germline CDR1 reads SGHVS; CDR2 reads FQNEAQ. In nucleotides, the CDR3 is TGTGCCAGCCTAGCCGCTAGCGGTCACACCGGGGAGCTGTTTTTT. Translation gives CASLAASGHTGELFF.

This clone was detected a few times. J is TRBJ1-1 and V is TRBV6-5; possibly TRBD1 for D (5 bases). V was trimmed by 6 bases and J by 10 bases, leaving 18 bases between them. CDR3 length: 13 amino acids. CDR1 and CDR2 from the germline V gene are MNHEY and SVGAGI. This chain's CDR3 is CASRLRDQLGAFF. Here the CDR3 DNA reads TGTGCCAGCAGACTCCGGGACCAACTGGGAGCTTTCTTT.

The chain links TRBV7-2 to TRBJ2-1; 8 nucleotides line up with TRBD2. The V gene end was trimmed by 2 bases and the J gene end by 4 bases; junction bases not matched to a gene: 7. Germline lookup yields CDR1 SGHTA and CDR2 FQGNSA. This CDR3 has 16 amino acids. The CDR3 bases are TGTGCCAGCAGCTTAACCCCTAGCGGGTTGTACAATGAGCAGTTCTTC. Protein sequence: CASSLTPSGLYNEQFF.

The chain couples TRBV4-2 to TRBJ2-5; 9 bases are shared with TRBD2. The germline CDR1 and CDR2 sequences are LGHNA and YNFKEQ. CDR3 size: 17 residues. With 3 bases clipped from V and 1 base from J, the junction kept 9 bases outside the gene matches. CDR3 nucleotide sequence: TGTGCCAGCAGCCAGCGGGGGGGCCAGGAGGCCCAAGAGACCCAGTACTTC. Translation: CASSQRGGQEAQETQYF.

The chain combines TRBV30 with TRBJ1-2; TRBD1 matches 8 bases. This CDR3 is 15 amino acids long. J gave up 2 bases and V 3 bases, and 8 bases lay outside the gene matches. From germline, CDR1 is GTSNPN and CDR2 SVGIG (reference sequence). CDR3 in amino acids: CAWRSRDRKNYGYTF. In nucleotides, the CDR3 is TGTGCCTGGAGATCTCGGGACAGGAAAAACTATGGCTACACCTTC.

This chain joins TRBV4-3 and TRBJ1-6; D gene unclear. The CDR3 runs 13 residues. Trimming shortened V by 1 base and J by 6 bases, and 4 bases separated the two germline ends. The germline V gene has CDR1 LGHNA and CDR2 YSLEER. DNA of the CDR3: TGCGCCAGCAGCCAAGTAGCTAATTCACCCCTCCACTTT. Translated, it gives CASSQVANSPLHF.

The chain uses TRBV29-1 and TRBJ1-2; maybe TRBD1 (5 bases). This CDR3 spans 15 amino acids. Germline V gene data show CDR1 as SQVTM and CDR2 as ANQGSEA. Deletions cut 7 bases from V and 8 bases from J, with 26 bases between. This CDR3 reads CSADHLTTEWSGYTF. Written as DNA, the CDR3 is TGCAGCGCAGACCACCTAACGACAGAATGGTCGGGCTACACCTTC.

V is TRBV6-5 and J is TRBJ1-2, with D uncertain. The CDR3 loop spans 13 amino acids. Trimming removed 0 bases from V and 6 bases from J, with 8 bases in between. Looked up from germline, CDR1 is MNHEY and CDR2 is SVGAGI. DNA of the CDR3: TGTGCCAGCAGTTACTCGAGACGGGATGGCTACACCTTC. Amino acid sequence: CASSYSRRDGYTF.

The CDR3, as DNA: TGTGCCAGCAGCTTACGGGGAGCCAAAAACATTCAGTACTTC. Translating gives CASSLRGAKNIQYF. This chain connects TRBV5-4 to TRBJ2-4; D may be TRBD2 (5 bases). Germline loops: CDR1 SGHNT, CDR2 YYREEE (reference sequence). Trimming cost V 2 bases and J 0 bases, with 6 bases left between them. CDR3 length equals 14 residues.

This clone was detected only a few times. The chain has TRBV27 and TRBJ1-2; 9 bases line up with TRBD1. V gave up 8 bases and J gave up 8 bases; unmatched junction bases: 12. This CDR3 has 14 amino acids. The germline V gene has CDR1 MNHEY and CDR2 SMNVEV (reference sequence). As DNA, the CDR3 is TGTGCCAGCGCGTGGACGGGACAGGGATTAGGCTACACCTTC. The encoded protein is CASAWTGQGLGYTF.

The chain is built from TRBV6-5 and TRBJ2-5, with TRBD1 matching 8 bases. Germline assignment: CDR1 MNHEY and CDR2 SVGAGI. With 2 bases clipped from V and 5 bases from J, the junction kept 10 bases outside the gene matches. This CDR3 has 16 residues. CDR3 residues: CASSYTYTGGVETQYF. The CDR3 bases are TGTGCCAGCAGTTACACCTACACAGGGGGAGTTGAGACCCAGTACTTC.

The rearrangement links TRBV7-6 to TRBJ2-5, with a tentative D call TRBD2 (6 bases). Looked up from germline, CDR1 is SGHVS and CDR2 is FNYEAQ. Trimming pared 2 bases from V and 4 bases from J, leaving 20 bases between. The CDR3 consists of 17 residues. Written as DNA, the CDR3 is TGTGCCAGCAGCTTAAGGTCTGGGACGGTCGGGGGAGAGACCCAGTACTTC. Translated, it gives CASSLRSGTVGGETQYF.

This clone was picked up one time. The chain carries TRBV4-3 and TRBJ1-1, with D hard to call. The CDR3 runs 13 residues. Germline CDR1 is LGHNA and CDR2 is YSLEER. V gave up 3 bases and J gave up 1 base, with 6 bases separating them. CDR3 sequence reads: CASSQWGNTEAFF. CDR3 DNA: TGCGCCAGCAGCCAGTGGGGGAACACTGAAGCTTTCTTT.

The table lists this clone with a few counts. The chain is built from TRBV5-6 and TRBJ1-2; D gene uncertain. V was shortened by 6 bases and J by 0 bases, with 18 bases between the two germline ends. The CDR3 is made up of 16 amino acids. In germline, CDR1 is SGHDT, CDR2 YYEEEE. Written as DNA, the CDR3 is TGTGCCAGCATGGAAAGTAGGCCTTTAGCTAACTATGGCTACACCTTC. Translating gives CASMESRPLANYGYTF.